The next 12 T cell receptor beta chains were all read from a single sample in a study of T cell repertoires in cytomegalovirus infection. Each CDR3 protein gets one entry after TCRdb re-called the reads with MiXCR. Of 250,000 or so distinct CDR3 sequences listed, 9.1% were seen once; the top ten hold more than 13%. The sample was PBMCs. Receptors originate from a human donor in good health (CMV status not recorded). Some clones in this sample may be carry-over from other donors' samples.

In its sample, this clonotype was seen many times. The rearrangement uses TRBV5-6 and TRBJ2-7, with D uncertain. Germline-derived CDR1 and CDR2 are SGHDT and YYEEEE. The length of the CDR3 is 14 residues. Trimming pared 0 bases from V and 6 bases from J, leaving 13 bases between. This CDR3 reads CASSLGPGSPEQYF. CDR3 DNA sequence: TGTGCCAGCAGCTTGGGTCCAGGATCCCCCGAGCAGTACTTC.

This clonotype was detected ten times or more. CDR3 amino acids: CASSQVDGLAEAFF. CDR3 DNA sequence: TGCGCCAGCAGCCAAGTTGACGGGTTGGCTGAAGCTTTCTTT. The rearrangement links TRBV4-1 to TRBJ1-1, with D unclear. Germline CDR1 MGHRA, CDR2 YSYEKL. Trimming shortened V by 1 base and J by 6 bases, and 12 bases separated the two germline ends. This CDR3 is built from 14 residues.

This clonotype was counted between two and nine times. Here the CDR3 DNA reads TGTGCCAGTAGGAAGGAAAGTGGGACCGGGGAGCTGTTTTTT. Protein product: CASRKESGTGELFF. The chain uses TRBV19 and TRBJ2-2, with no clear D. Germline CDR1 and CDR2: LNHDA and SQIVND (reference sequence). The CDR3 length is 14 residues. The germline V and J ends were trimmed by 6 bases and 5 bases, with 13 bases remaining between them. Combining the CDR3 with reference TRBV19 and TRBJ2-2 gives the whole variable domain DGGITQSPKYLFRKEGQNVTLSCEQNLNHDAMYWYRQDPGQGLRLIYYSQIVNDFQKGDIAEGYSVSREKKESFPLTVTSAQKNPTAFYLCASRKESGTGELFFGEGSRLTVL.

This clonotype has at least ten counts. The chain recombines TRBV7-2 with TRBJ1-6, with D possibly matching TRBD1 (6 bases). Looked up from germline, CDR1 is SGHTA and CDR2 is FQGNSA. Trimming pared 6 bases from V and 9 bases from J, leaving 15 bases between. There are 14 residues in the CDR3. In nucleotides, the CDR3 is TGTGCCAGCAGTTACGTGCAGGGGTCTTCACCCCTCCACTTT. It yields the protein CASSYVQGSSPLHF.

This clonotype was seen repeatedly, ten times or more. The DNA for the CDR3 is TGTGCCAGCAGCCGAGGAGGACAGGGCACCAATGAGCAGTTCTTC. Protein product: CASSRGGQGTNEQFF. The rearrangement uses TRBV7-2 and TRBJ2-1; 8 bases fit TRBD1. The J segment lost 6 bases and the V segment lost 5 bases, leaving 9 bases of the junction unmatched. CDR3 size: 15 residues. In germline, CDR1 is SGHTA, CDR2 FQGNSA. The complete variable domain, with remaining parts taken from reference TRBV7-2 and TRBJ2-1, reads GAGVSQSPSNKVTEKGKDVELRCDPISGHTALYWYRQSLGQGLEFLIYFQGNSAPDKSGLPSDRFSAERTGGSVSTLTIQRTQQEDSAVYLCASSRGGQGTNEQFFGPGTRLTVL.

The V gene is TRBV12-3 or TRBV12-4, the J gene TRBJ1-2; D call uncertain. The CDR3 sequence is 14 residues long. V dropped 2 bases and J dropped 4 bases, with 11 bases sitting between them. CDR3: CASSLQDLGYGYTF. The CDR3 DNA reads as TGTGCCAGCAGTTTACAGGACCTGGGCTATGGCTACACCTTC.

The chain uses TRBV20-1 and TRBJ2-5, with TRBD2 as a possible D gene (6 bases). V lost 5 bases and J 7 bases, leaving 11 bases between the germline ends. Germline CDR1 is DFQATT and CDR2 is SNEGSKA (reference sequence). The CDR3 has 11 residues. CDR3 residues: CSAPLGGTQYF. CDR3 DNA sequence: TGCAGTGCTCCACTGGGGGGGACCCAGTACTTC.

This clonotype has just a few counts. The chain employs TRBV7-2 and TRBJ2-4; the D gene is possibly TRBD1 (5 bases). CDR1 and CDR2 from the germline V gene are SGHTA and FQGNSA. Trimming shortened V by 4 bases and J by 6 bases, and 10 bases separated the two germline ends. The CDR3 extends over 13 amino acids. CDR3 nucleotides: TGTGCCAGCAGCTCAGGGTCCGGAAACATTCAGTACTTC. Its translation is CASSSGSGNIQYF.

This clonotype was counted ten times or more. The chain combines TRBV12-3 or TRBV12-4 with TRBJ1-1, with 9 bases identical to TRBD1. The V and J ends lost 6 bases and 0 bases, in that order; junction bases with no gene match: 11. The CDR3 is made up of 17 amino acids. The CDR3 is CASSNPGTGSMNTEAFF. CDR3 bases: TGTGCCAGCAGCAACCCCGGGACAGGGAGCATGAACACTGAAGCTTTCTTT.

The chain links TRBV6-2 or TRBV6-3 to TRBJ2-1; D tentatively fits TRBD1 or TRBD2 (6 bases each). Trimming removed 5 bases from V and 8 bases from J, with 16 bases in between. Germline V CDR1 and CDR2: MNHEY, SVGEGT. The CDR3 loop spans 14 amino acids. The CDR3: CASSAAGGAYEQFF. CDR3 nucleotides: TGTGCCAGCAGTGCCGCCGGGGGCGCGTATGAGCAGTTCTTC.

This clonotype was seen repeatedly, ten times or more. This chain uses TRBV11-3 with TRBJ2-1; 10 nucleotides agree with TRBD2. Germline CDR1 reads SGHNT; CDR2 reads YENEEA. The V segment lost 5 bases and the J segment 4 bases; nucleotides outside the gene matches: 5. This CDR3 contains 15 residues. For the CDR3, the DNA is TGTGCCAGCAGCCCAGCGGGGGGGCTTTACAATGAGCAGTTCTTC. Translation: CASSPAGGLYNEQFF.

This clonotype was counted ten times or more. The gene calls are TRBV24-1 and TRBJ2-4, with TRBD2 as a possible D gene (5 bases). From germline, CDR1 is KGHDR and CDR2 SFDVKD. This CDR3 spans 14 amino acids. With 4 bases removed from V and 11 bases from J, the gap between germline ends came to 17 bases. The CDR3 coding sequence is TGTGCCACCAGTGACCCAAGGGCAACTAGGGTTCAGTACTTC. Its protein product is CATSDPRATRVQYF.